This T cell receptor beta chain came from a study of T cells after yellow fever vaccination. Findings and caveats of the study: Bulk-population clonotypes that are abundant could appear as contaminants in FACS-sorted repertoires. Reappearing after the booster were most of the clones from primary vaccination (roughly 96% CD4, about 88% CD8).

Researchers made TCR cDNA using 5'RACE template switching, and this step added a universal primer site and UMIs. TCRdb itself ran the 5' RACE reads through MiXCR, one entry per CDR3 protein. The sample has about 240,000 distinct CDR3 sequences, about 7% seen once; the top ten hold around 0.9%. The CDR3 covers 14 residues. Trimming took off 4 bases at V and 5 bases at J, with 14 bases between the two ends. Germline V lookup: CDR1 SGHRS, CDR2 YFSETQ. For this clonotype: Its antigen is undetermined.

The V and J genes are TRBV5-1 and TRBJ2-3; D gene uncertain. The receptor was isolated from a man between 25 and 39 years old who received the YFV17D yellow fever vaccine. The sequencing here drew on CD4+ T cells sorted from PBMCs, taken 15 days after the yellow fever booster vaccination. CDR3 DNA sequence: TGCGCCAGCAGCCCGAATCCTACGGGAGATACGCAGTATTTT. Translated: CASSPNPTGDTQYF.